These 7 T cell receptor beta chains were all obtained from the same sample, sequenced in a study of CD8 T cells in Susac syndrome. Roughly 0.45 to 1 ug RNA was reverse transcribed with random hexamers. MiXCR, applied by TCRdb to the immunoSEQ multiplex PCR reads, yields one record per CDR3 protein. The sample includes 100,000 to 150,000 distinct CDR3 sequences, roughly 95% seen only once; the top ten take less than 0.15%. Sequencing input: CD4+ T cells from PBMCs. These receptors originate from a human donor with Susac syndrome.

This clonotype was detected once. The chain is built from TRBV7-2 and TRBJ2-1, with 7 bases fitting TRBD1. The CDR3 has 15 amino acids. J lost 5 bases, V lost 5 bases, and 9 bases had no gene match. Germline V gene sequence: CDR1 SGHTA, CDR2 FQGNSA. The CDR3, as DNA: TGTGCCAGCAGCCTTGGGACAGTATACAACAATGAGCAGTTCTTC. Encoded protein: CASSLGTVYNNEQFF. Drawing the rest from reference TRBV7-2 and TRBJ2-1, the complete variable domain is GAGVSQSPSNKVTEKGKDVELRCDPISGHTALYWYRQSLGQGLEFLIYFQGNSAPDKSGLPSDRFSAERTGGSVSTLTIQRTQQEDSAVYLCASSLGTVYNNEQFFGPGTRLTVL.

This clonotype has a handful of counts. The V and J genes are TRBV30 and TRBJ2-2, with 9 bases fitting TRBD1. V was pared by 2 bases and J by 2 bases, with 3 bases of the junction left unmatched. The germline gives CDR1 GTSNPN, CDR2 SVGIG (reference sequence). The CDR3 contains 15 residues. CDR3: CAWSRTGANTGELFF. In DNA, the CDR3 is TGTGCCTGGAGTCGGACAGGGGCTAACACCGGGGAGCTGTTTTTT.

The rearrangement joins TRBV3-1 to TRBJ2-3; the D gene is possibly TRBD2 (6 bases). The germline CDR1 and CDR2 sequences are LGHDT and YNNKEL (reference sequence). This CDR3 spans 14 amino acids. Trimming left V 7 bases short and J 9 bases short, with 20 bases between. The CDR3 DNA reads TGTGCCAGCACCCCTTATGGGTCGGGGGACACGCAGTATTTT. Amino acid sequence: CASTPYGSGDTQYF.

The V gene is TRBV19, the J gene TRBJ1-2; D unclear. Germline V gene sequence: CDR1 LNHDA, CDR2 SQIVND (reference sequence). The CDR3 has 14 residues. Trimming took 5 bases from V and 0 from J, leaving 10 bases between them. The CDR3 DNA follows: TGTGCCAGTAGTCCCTCAGAAGCTAACTATGGCTACACCTTC. The encoded protein is CASSPSEANYGYTF.

This chain links TRBV29-1 with TRBJ2-5, with 7 bases lining up with TRBD1. This CDR3 is built from 12 residues. Germline CDR1 and CDR2: SQVTM and ANQGSEA. Trimming at V came to 7 bases and at J to 1 base, leaving 3 bases not matched to a gene. The CDR3 DNA sequence: TGCAGCGCCGGGACAGCCCAAGAGACCCAGTACTTC. It yields the protein CSAGTAQETQYF.

CDR3 in amino acids: CSVEEHTRTGRETQYF. CDR3 in DNA: TGCAGCGTTGAAGAGCACACCCGGACAGGGAGAGAGACCCAGTACTTC. The rearrangement joins TRBV29-1 to TRBJ2-5, with TRBD1 matching 8 bases. The CDR3 extends over 16 amino acids. Trimming removed 0 bases from V and 4 bases from J; junction bases left unmatched: 10. Germline V gene lookup returns CDR1 SQVTM and CDR2 ANQGSEA.

This chain uses TRBV4-1 with TRBJ2-5; 7 nucleotides agree with TRBD1. Germline CDR1 reads MGHRA; CDR2 reads YSYEKL. The V and J ends lost 4 bases and 5 bases, in that order; junction bases with no gene match: 7. This CDR3 region has 14 residues. CDR3 amino acids: CASSPRQGMETQYF. For the CDR3, the DNA is TGCGCCAGCAGCCCCCGACAGGGAATGGAGACCCAGTACTTC.